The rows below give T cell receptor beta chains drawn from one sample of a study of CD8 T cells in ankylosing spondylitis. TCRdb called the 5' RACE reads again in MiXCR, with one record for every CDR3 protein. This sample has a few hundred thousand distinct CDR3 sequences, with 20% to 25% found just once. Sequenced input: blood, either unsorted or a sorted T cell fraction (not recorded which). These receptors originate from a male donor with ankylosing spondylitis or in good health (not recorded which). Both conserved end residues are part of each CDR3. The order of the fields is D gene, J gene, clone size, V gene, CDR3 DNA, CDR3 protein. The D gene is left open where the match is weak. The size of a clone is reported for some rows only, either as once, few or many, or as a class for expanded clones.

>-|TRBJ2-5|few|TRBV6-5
-
CASSSSGGDLETQYF
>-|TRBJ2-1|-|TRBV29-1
TGCAGCGTTGCGACTAGGTACAATGAGCAGTTCTTC
CSVATRYNEQFF
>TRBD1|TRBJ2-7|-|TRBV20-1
TGCAGTGCAACCTCCTTGACAGGGAAGGACGAGCAGTACTTC
CSATSLTGKDEQYF
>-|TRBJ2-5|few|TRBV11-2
TGTGCCAGCAGCTTTAGTTCGTTCGGGGGTAACACCCAAGAGACCCAGTACTTC
CASSFSSFGGNTQETQYF
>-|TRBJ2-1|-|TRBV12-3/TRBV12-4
TGTGCCAGCACCCTTTTCCCCGAGGATGAGCAGTTCTTC
CASTLFPEDEQFF
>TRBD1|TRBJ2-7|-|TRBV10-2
TGCGCCAGCAGTGAAATGGGACAGGGTAGGGCCTACGAGCAGTACTTC
CASSEMGQGRAYEQYF
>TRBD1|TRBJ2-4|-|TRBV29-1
TGCAGCGTTTGGGGACAGGGGGTCAAAAACATTCAGTACTTC
CSVWGQGVKNIQYF
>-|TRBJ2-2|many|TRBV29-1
TGCAGCGTTGTCGCGGACCCGAACACCGGGGAGCTGTTTTTT
CSVVADPNTGELFF
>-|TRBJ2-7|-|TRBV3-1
TGTGCCAGCAGCCAATGGACTCCAAGCTCCTACGAGCAGTACTTC
CASSQWTPSSYEQYF
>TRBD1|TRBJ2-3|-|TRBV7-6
TGTGCCAGCGGTAGCTTACAGGGGGCGGTCACAGATACGCAGTATTTT
CASGSLQGAVTDTQYF
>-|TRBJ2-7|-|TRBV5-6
TGTGCCAGCAGCTTGGTGTTTGACTCCTACGAGCAGTACTTC
CASSLVFDSYEQYF